Reported below is one T cell receptor beta chain. Its binding antigen is unknown. No base quality values were provided; no much bigger clone lies one nucleotide off. Sequencing used an Illumina NovaSeq 6000. Using 5'RACE with constant-segment primers, TCRalpha and TCRbeta cDNA libraries were constructed, with sample barcodes and unique molecular identifiers added in the process. Trizol reagent was used to extract RNA from every sample. The libraries were amplified in two PCR steps, and the second step added a second sample barcode and Illumina TruSeq adapters. Sequencing of libraries was performed on an Illumina NovaSeq with 2 x 150 bp paired-end reads. The authors processed their data as follows. With migec v1.2.7, reads were demultiplexed and then collapsed into UMI-guided consensus sequences. Using mixcr v2.1.11, UMI consensuses were aligned to TRA and TRB V and J templates and then assembled into clonotypes. Expanded or contracted clonotypes were those called significant by both edgeR and NoisET, with noise models trained on biological replicates. For edgeR calls, the cutoffs were a false discovery rate-adjusted p below 0.01 and a log2 fold-change threshold of 1. As an exploratory analysis of dynamics, max-normalized trajectories of the 1000 most abundant clonotypes were examined with PCA combined with hierarchical clustering. The CD4 or CD8 phenotype of responding clones was assigned using the separately sequenced CD4+ and CD8+ repertoires. In TCRdb, the public reads were trimmed at Q25 with fastp and aligned with MiXCR, with productive beta chains retained. CDR3 protein duplicates are merged, each entry listing the most common genes and DNA. It is TCRdb's table, rather than the study itself, that gives the V and J calls and clone size. Present in this sample are about 210,000 distinct CDR3 sequences, approximately 30% of which were seen just once. The biggest ten clones account for about 10% of the sample.

The sample comes from a study of T-cell memory formation after mild COVID-19 (dated by TCRdb to the early 2020s). For the study in its entirety: TCR sequence clusters from the two donors were found to be largely donor specific. T-cell clones expanding and contracting after mild COVID-19 in a couple of donors were tracked by longitudinal TCRalpha and TCRbeta repertoire sequencing. Two young, previously healthy adult volunteers made up the cohort, one male and one female.

PBMCs were isolated by Ficoll-Paque density gradient centrifugation. The CDR3 runs 13 amino acids, cysteine and phenylalanine included. Only the CDR3 DNA is retained, 39 bases long and in frame from the first base. The junction shows trimming of 5 bases on V and 5 bases on J, plus 11 bases between the germline ends. Reading the germline V gene gives CDR1 KGHDR and CDR2 SFDVKD. Study-level results and caveats: The study included only a couple of mild cases, and larger cohorts that include severe cases with pre-infection samples were judged to be necessary. Contracting CD4+ clones were found mainly in CM and EM memory subsets, while CD8+ clones were enriched in EMRA. Balanced CD4/CD8 phenotypes were observed for clones contracting from day 15 to 85, whereas a bias towards CD4+ was observed for a second wave of clones expanding from day 15 to 37. SARS-CoV-2 specificity of the second-wave clones peaking on day 37 was not confirmed. Some responding clones were detected in pre-infection memory, which suggested that pre-existing cross-reactive memory T cells had joined the SARS-CoV-2 response.

The rearrangement combines TRBV24-1 with TRBJ1-1, and the D gene may be TRBD1, 5 bases matching. Sequencing was carried out using PBMCs or a T cell subset sorted from them (not recorded which). This clonotype was obtained from an adult woman who had mild COVID-19 (a few samples of this study predate the infection). The sample titles of this study are shuffled in the database, so cell type and time point are left out; the donor was told from shared clones. The CDR3 amino acid sequence is: CATSGGKSTEAFF. The nucleotide sequence reads as follows: TGTGCCACCAGTGGGGGGAAGAGTACTGAAGCTTTCTTT.